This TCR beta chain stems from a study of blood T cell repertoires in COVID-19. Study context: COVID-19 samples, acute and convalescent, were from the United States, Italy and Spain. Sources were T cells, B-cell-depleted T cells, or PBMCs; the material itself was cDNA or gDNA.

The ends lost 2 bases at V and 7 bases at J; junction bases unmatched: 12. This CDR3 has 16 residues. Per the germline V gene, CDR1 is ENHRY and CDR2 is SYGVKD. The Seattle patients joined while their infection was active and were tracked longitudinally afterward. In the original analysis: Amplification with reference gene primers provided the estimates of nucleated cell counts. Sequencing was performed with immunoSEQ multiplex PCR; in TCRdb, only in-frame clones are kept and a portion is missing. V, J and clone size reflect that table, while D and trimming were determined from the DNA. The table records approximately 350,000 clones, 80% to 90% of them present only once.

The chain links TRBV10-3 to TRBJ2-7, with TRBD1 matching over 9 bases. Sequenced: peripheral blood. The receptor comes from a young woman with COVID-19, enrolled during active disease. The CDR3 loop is CAISEPLTGGLGEQYF. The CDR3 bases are TGTGCCATCAGTGAGCCTCTGACAGGGGGGCTTGGGGAGCAGTACTTC.